The clone carrying this T cell receptor beta chain was recorded many times. The antigen remains undetermined. The data originate from a study of T cells in Graves' hyperthyroidism and ophthalmopathy. Study results and limitations: Most thyroid clonotypes expanded above 0.001 were also detected in blood.

For the diagnoses, clinical symptoms, serum thyroxine and TRAb, thyroid ultrasound and orbital computed tomography were used. From RNA transcripts, TCR beta CDR3 regions were amplified. Researchers ran a first-round RT-PCR on the TCR CDR3 using the HTBI primer set. TCRdb reanalysed the multiplex PCR reads using MiXCR and keeps one entry per CDR3 protein. This sample yields about 360,000 distinct CDR3 sequences, of which 15% to 17% are seen a single time; about a quarter belongs to the top ten. CDR1 KGHSH and CDR2 LQKENI come from the germline V gene. V was shortened by 0 bases and J by 5 bases, with 14 bases between the two germline ends. This CDR3 has 16 amino acids.

V is TRBV18 and J is TRBJ2-1; a weak D match, TRBD2 (7 bases). The sample comprised blood. The sequence was obtained from a woman aged 18-29 years with Graves' hyperthyroidism that later progressed to Graves' ophthalmopathy. The CDR3 nucleotides read TGTGCCAGCTCACCACCCGGCAGGGGAGGGGACAATGAGCAGTTCTTC. This sequence encodes CASSPPGRGGDNEQFF.